The 15 T cell receptor beta chains given below trace back to one sample, sequenced in a study of CD8+ T cells in alopecia areata. Once RNA had been extracted, it was reverse transcribed into cDNA to act as the sequencing template. Sequenced by immunoSEQ multiplex PCR; TCRdb stores in-frame clones only, minus some. The sample lists fewer than 110,000 clones, around 59% occurring once. The sequenced material came from CD4+ T cells sorted from blood. The source is a human donor in good health.

The genes are TRBV5-4 and TRBJ2-7; 9 bases are a match to TRBD1. The V and J ends lost 4 bases and 7 bases, in that order; junction bases with no gene match: 12. The CDR3 spans 15 residues. The germline V gene has CDR1 SGHNT and CDR2 YYREEE (reference sequence). The CDR3 DNA reads as TGTGCCAGCAGCCACCCCGGGACAGGGAATTGGGAGCAGTACTTC. Translated: CASSHPGTGNWEQYF.

This clone was seen a few times. The V call is TRBV5-5, the J call TRBJ2-6, with 10 bases fitting TRBD1. V dropped 4 bases and J dropped 4; count of bases not matched to a gene: 14. CDR1 is SGHKS, CDR2 YYEKEE, per germline (reference sequence). This CDR3 spans 19 amino acids. The CDR3, as DNA: TGTGCCAGCAGCCGACTTATGGGACAGGGGTCTTACGGGGCCAACGTCCTGACTTTC. Protein: CASSRLMGQGSYGANVLTF.

This chain links TRBV2 with TRBJ2-7, with 7 nucleotides matching TRBD1. This CDR3 is built from 13 residues. With 8 bases clipped from V and 5 bases from J, the junction kept 9 bases outside the gene matches. CDR1 SNHLY and CDR2 FYNNEI come from the germline V gene. The CDR3 sequence is CASRTGPSDEQYF. CDR3 coding DNA: TGTGCCAGCCGGACAGGCCCCTCAGACGAGCAGTACTTC.

The chain couples TRBV6-6 to TRBJ1-1; possibly TRBD1 for D (5 bases). The CDR3 extends over 15 amino acids. Trimming shortened V by 2 bases and J by 0 bases, and 10 bases separated the two germline ends. The germline CDR1 and CDR2 sequences are MNHNY and SVGAGI (reference sequence). DNA for the CDR3: TGTGCCAGCAGTTACGACGGGACGGTGAACACTGAAGCTTTCTTT. This encodes CASSYDGTVNTEAFF.

This clone has more than one count but fewer than ten. The V gene is TRBV5-1, the J gene TRBJ2-5, with 7 nucleotides matching TRBD2. CDR3 length: 14 amino acids. Trimming took 4 bases from V and 7 from J; bases not matched to a gene: 10. Germline V gene data show CDR1 as SGHRS and CDR2 as YFSETQ. CDR3 sequence: CASSPGLGRGTQYF. The CDR3, as DNA: TGCGCCAGCAGCCCTGGACTAGGTCGAGGGACCCAGTACTTC.

The V call is TRBV30, the J call TRBJ1-5; no reliable D call. Trimming took 4 bases from V and 3 from J, leaving 7 bases between them. Germline CDR1 is GTSNPN and CDR2 is SVGIG (reference sequence). This CDR3 is 12 amino acids long. CDR3 region: CAWKQFNQPQHF. The CDR3 DNA is TGTGCCTGGAAACAGTTCAATCAGCCCCAGCATTTT. Filled out from reference TRBV30 and TRBJ1-5, the complete variable domain reads SQTIHQWPATLVQPVGSPLSLECTVEGTSNPNLYWYRQAAGRGLQLLFYSVGIGQISSEVPQNLSASRPQDRQFILSSKKLLLSDSGFYLCAWKQFNQPQHFGDGTRLSIL.

The chain has TRBV20-1 and TRBJ2-5; no definite D call. The CDR3 runs to 11 residues. CDR1 and CDR2 from the germline V gene are DFQATT and SNEGSKA (reference sequence). Between the trimmed V and J ends, which lost 5 bases and 4 bases, there was a span of 8 bases. CDR3 residues: CSAATRETQYF. The CDR3 nucleotides read TGCAGTGCTGCGACACGAGAGACCCAGTACTTC.

This clone turned up a few times. CDR3 nucleotides: TGTGCCAGCGGGCAGGGGAGGCAAGAGACCCAGTACTTC. Residues: CASGQGRQETQYF. The genes are TRBV6-1 and TRBJ2-5; D is perhaps TRBD1 or TRBD2 (6 bases each). CDR3 length: 13 amino acids. Germline loops: CDR1 MNHNS, CDR2 SASEGT. Trimming cost V 8 bases and J 2 bases, with 12 bases left between them.

The V call is TRBV4-1, the J call TRBJ2-7; 9 nucleotides match TRBD1. Per germline, CDR1 MGHRA and CDR2 YSYEKL. This CDR3 has 14 amino acids. Unmatched junction bases numbered 7, after V lost 5 bases and J lost 5 bases. CDR3 bases: TGCGCCAGCAGCGATCCGGGACAGGGCGACGAGCAGTACTTC. This translates into CASSDPGQGDEQYF.

The chain is built from TRBV10-3 and TRBJ2-5; D not certain. The CDR3 sequence is 14 residues long. With 3 bases removed from V and 3 bases from J, the gap between germline ends came to 11 bases. Germline V gene sequence: CDR1 ENHRY, CDR2 SYGVKD. CDR3 in amino acids: CAISESPGEETQYF. CDR3 nucleotide sequence: TGTGCCATCAGTGAAAGTCCAGGCGAAGAGACCCAGTACTTC.

The chain joins TRBV5-1 to TRBJ2-1; D call uncertain. The germline V gene has CDR1 SGHRS and CDR2 YFSETQ. The CDR3 consists of 13 residues. V lost 2 bases and J 7 bases, leaving 10 bases between the germline ends. Written as DNA, the CDR3 is TGCGCCAGCAGCTTAGGTCCGTTTAATGAGCAGTTCTTC. It specifies CASSLGPFNEQFF.

The chain links TRBV11-2 to TRBJ2-3; D might be TRBD1 or TRBD2, each matching 5 bases. This CDR3 is 14 amino acids long. Germline V gene data show CDR1 as SGHAT and CDR2 as FQNNGV. Trimming removed 4 bases at V and 2 bases at J, with 10 bases between. CDR3 sequence reads: CASSSWDATDTQYF. DNA for the CDR3: TGTGCCAGCAGCTCGTGGGACGCCACAGATACGCAGTATTTT. Full variable domain (outside the CDR3, taken from reference TRBV11-2 and TRBJ2-3): EAGVAQSPRYKIIEKRQSVAFWCNPISGHATLYWYQQILGQGPKLLIQFQNNGVVDDSQLPKDRFSAERLKGVDSTLKIQPAKLEDSAVYLCASSSWDATDTQYFGPGTRLTVL.

The sample holds many counts of this clone. The CDR3 is CASSPDGTRPTDTQYF. Here the CDR3 DNA reads TGTGCCAGCAGCCCAGATGGGACTAGGCCCACAGATACGCAGTATTTT. The chain uses TRBV7-9 and TRBJ2-3; TRBD2 aligns across 8 bases. V shed 5 bases, J shed 2 bases, and the junction held 9 bases outside the gene matches. This CDR3 contains 16 residues. Germline CDR1 reads SEHNR; CDR2 reads FQNEAQ (reference sequence).

The rearrangement uses TRBV5-1 and TRBJ1-1; D remains ambiguous. V lost 0 bases, J lost 1 base, and 7 bases lay in between. Per germline, CDR1 SGHRS and CDR2 YFSETQ. The CDR3 is made up of 14 amino acids. The CDR3 DNA is TGCGCCAGCAGCTTGGGGGTGGCGAACACTGAAGCTTTCTTT. Its translation: CASSLGVANTEAFF.

The chain recombines TRBV27 with TRBJ1-1; D gene unclear. V lost 2 bases, J lost 7 bases, and 14 bases lay in between. Per germline, CDR1 MNHEY and CDR2 SMNVEV (reference sequence). The CDR3 extends over 14 amino acids. The CDR3 DNA reads as TGTGCCAGCAGTTTAACGTCCGCTACAAATGAAGCTTTCTTT. Its translation is CASSLTSATNEAFF.